A single sample is the source of the 17 T cell receptor beta chains below, sequenced in a study of blood T cell repertoires in COVID-19. TCRdb keeps only in-frame clones here, not all; method: immunoSEQ multiplex PCR. The sample has over 300,000 clones, about 83% seen once; the top ten hold roughly 1.3%. Sequences were obtained from peripheral blood. The receptor source for this set is a woman in her forties or fifties with acute or convalescent COVID-19.

This clone showed up just once. The chain uses TRBV7-2 and TRBJ2-1, with D tentatively TRBD1 (5 bases). This CDR3 spans 15 amino acids. V was clipped by 1 base and J by 5 bases, with 12 bases between them. From germline, CDR1 is SGHTA and CDR2 FQGNSA. The CDR3 loop reads CASSLVSGPNNEQFF. DNA of the CDR3: TGTGCCAGCAGCTTAGTTTCAGGGCCGAACAATGAGCAGTTCTTC. Looking up the rest from reference TRBV7-2 and TRBJ2-1 gives the full variable domain: GAGVSQSPSNKVTEKGKDVELRCDPISGHTALYWYRQSLGQGLEFLIYFQGNSAPDKSGLPSDRFSAERTGGSVSTLTIQRTQQEDSAVYLCASSLVSGPNNEQFFGPGTRLTVL.

The chain is built from TRBV4-2 and TRBJ2-7; a possible D gene is TRBD2 (5 bases). Germline lookup yields CDR1 LGHNA and CDR2 YNFKEQ. The CDR3 covers 16 residues. V was trimmed by 0 bases and J by 5 bases, leaving 17 bases between them. CDR3 bases: TGTGCCAGCAGCCAAGAGGGTAACACGGGATTAGACGAGCAGTACTTC. Translating it yields CASSQEGNTGLDEQYF.

Turning to this clone: Distinct nucleotide sequences in the sample also encode this CDR3. The chain recombines TRBV30 with TRBJ1-1, with D possibly TRBD1 on 6 matching bases. The CDR3 extends over 11 amino acids. Per the germline V gene, CDR1 is GTSNPN and CDR2 is SVGIG (reference sequence). Trimming cost V 5 bases and J 8 bases, with 12 bases left between them. For the CDR3, the DNA is TGTGCCTGGTCGGGGGGGCTAGAAGCTTTCTTT. The encoded protein is CAWSGGLEAFF.

The chain carries TRBV27 and TRBJ1-1; the D gene is possibly TRBD1 (5 bases). The V end was cut by 3 bases, the J end by 1 base, with 15 bases between. Germline V gene lookup returns CDR1 MNHEY and CDR2 SMNVEV (reference sequence). The CDR3 contains 16 residues. CDR3 sequence reads: CASSLKAWGANTEAFF. For the CDR3, the DNA is TGTGCCAGCAGTTTGAAAGCTTGGGGCGCGAACACTGAAGCTTTCTTT.

The chain links TRBV5-1 to TRBJ1-2; D is uncertain. V gave up 0 bases and J gave up 3 bases, with 6 bases separating them. The CDR3 has 13 residues. Germline CDR1 is SGHRS and CDR2 is YFSETQ. CDR3 sequence: CASSLGGDYGYTF. The CDR3 DNA reads TGCGCCAGCAGCTTGGGCGGCGACTATGGCTACACCTTC.

The rearrangement links TRBV11-2 to TRBJ1-6; possible D gene TRBD1, 6 bases. This CDR3 comprises 13 residues. The V gene lost 3 bases and the J gene lost 14 bases, with 14 bases spanning the gap. Germline V gene sequence: CDR1 SGHAT, CDR2 FQNNGV. Here the CDR3 reads CASSFPGAGALHF. The CDR3, as DNA: TGTGCCAGCAGCTTCCCAGGGGCCGGGGCCCTCCACTTT.

The chain is built from TRBV13 and TRBJ2-5, with a weak D call TRBD1 (5 bases). This CDR3 is 12 amino acids long. The V end was cut by 1 base, the J end by 5 bases, with 5 bases between. In germline, CDR1 is PRHDT, CDR2 FYEKMQ (reference sequence). The CDR3 protein is CASSLDRETQYF. Written as DNA, the CDR3 is TGTGCCAGCAGCTTAGACAGGGAGACCCAGTACTTC. Based on the CDR3 plus reference TRBV13 and TRBJ2-5, the full variable domain is AAGVIQSPRHLIKEKRETATLKCYPIPRHDTVYWYQQGPGQDPQFLISFYEKMQSDKGSIPDRFSAQQFSDYHSELNMSSLELGDSALYFCASSLDRETQYFGPGTRLLVL.

This clone was picked up a small number of times. V usage is TRBV2 and J usage is TRBJ1-5; 8 nucleotides align to TRBD1. Germline V gives CDR1 SNHLY, CDR2 FYNNEI. This CDR3 is built from 15 residues. V lost 7 bases to trimming and J lost 3 bases; unmatched junction nucleotides: 8. CDR3 bases: TGTGCCAGCAAGACAGGGGATTTAGCCAATCAGCCCCAGCATTTT. Protein product: CASKTGDLANQPQHF.

The chain combines TRBV5-1 with TRBJ1-3; TRBD1 is a possible D gene (5 bases). This CDR3 comprises 15 residues. From germline, CDR1 is SGHRS and CDR2 YFSETQ. The V end lost 2 bases, the J end lost 0 bases, and 9 bases lay between the germline ends. The CDR3 protein is CASSFGQGSGNTIYF. DNA for the CDR3: TGCGCCAGCAGCTTCGGTCAGGGCTCTGGAAACACCATATATTTT.

V gene TRBV6-7 combines with J gene TRBJ2-5; 7 nucleotides align to TRBD2. TRBV6-7 is assigned to the ORF class and has an uncertain function. With V trimmed by 3 bases and J by 3 bases, 4 bases remained unmatched. This CDR3 is 14 amino acids long. The CDR3 DNA is TGTGCCAGCAGTTATATACTAGCGAAAGAGACCCAGTACTTC. Amino acids: CASSYILAKETQYF.

This clone was counted between two and nine times. This rearrangement joins TRBV29-1 to TRBJ2-5; 7 bases fit TRBD2. CDR1 is SQVTM, CDR2 ANQGSEA, per germline. Trimming removed 4 bases from V and 1 base from J; junction bases left unmatched: 6. The CDR3 covers 14 residues. The CDR3 DNA is TGCAGCGTTGTTGGCCTAGCGGCCCAAGAGACCCAGTACTTC. This sequence encodes CSVVGLAAQETQYF.

In this sample, this clone turned up once. The V call is TRBV6-5, the J call TRBJ1-1; no clear D gene. Trimming pared 4 bases from V and 8 bases from J, leaving 11 bases between. Germline loops: CDR1 MNHEY, CDR2 SVGAGI. The CDR3 has 12 amino acids. The CDR3 region is CASSSTSGEAFF. The CDR3 bases are TGTGCCAGCAGTTCAACGTCGGGGGAAGCTTTCTTT.

The V and J genes are TRBV30 and TRBJ1-6; 10 nucleotides match TRBD1. The CDR3 sequence is 18 residues long. The V segment lost 1 base and the J segment 1 base; nucleotides outside the gene matches: 7. CDR1 is GTSNPN and CDR2 is SVGIG in the germline V gene (reference sequence). This CDR3 reads CAWSGGTGESSYNSPLHF. For the CDR3, the DNA is TGTGCCTGGAGTGGAGGGACAGGGGAAAGTTCCTATAATTCACCCCTCCACTTT.

V and J are TRBV7-4 and TRBJ1-2; no clear D gene. Germline V gene sequence: CDR1 SGHVT, CDR2 SQSDAQ. V gave up 5 bases and J gave up 7 bases, with 17 bases separating them. The CDR3 length is 14 residues. In DNA form, the CDR3 reads TGTGCCAGCAGCCAAAGCGGCAGTACTATTGGCTACACCTTC. Encoded protein: CASSQSGSTIGYTF.

J is TRBJ2-1 and V is TRBV19; 12 nucleotides match TRBD2. The CDR3 is made up of 14 amino acids. CDR1 is LNHDA and CDR2 is SQIVND in the germline V gene (reference sequence). J gave up 9 bases and V 6 bases, and 6 bases lay outside the gene matches. The CDR3 here is CASSLAGGGVEQFF. The DNA of the CDR3 is TGTGCCAGTAGCCTAGCGGGGGGGGGCGTTGAGCAGTTCTTC.

The rearrangement uses TRBV19 and TRBJ1-2; TRBD1 aligns across 8 bases. CDR3 length: 13 residues. After removal of 8 bases from V and 1 base from J, the junction contained 3 bases not matched to a gene. CDR1 LNHDA and CDR2 SQIVND come from the germline V gene (reference sequence). CDR3 in DNA: TGTGCCAGTGGACAGGGAATTAACTATGGCTACACCTTC. This gives the protein CASGQGINYGYTF.

The chain's CDR3 is CASSLAAGGNIQYF. The CDR3 region has the DNA TGTGCCAGCAGCTTGGCAGCGGGTGGAAACATTCAGTACTTC. The V call is TRBV5-8, the J call TRBJ2-4; TRBD2 might be the D (6 bases). CDR1 SGHTS and CDR2 YDEGEE come from the germline V gene. The CDR3 totals 14 residues. Trimming pared 0 bases from V and 6 bases from J, leaving 10 bases between.